This is a list of T cell receptor beta chains from one sample in a study of shared clonotypes between healthy human individuals. Sequencing used immunoSEQ multiplex PCR; TCRdb keeps in-frame clones, though not all of them. The sample yields approximately 710,000 clones, 90% seen once. The sample taken for sequencing was memory CD8+ T cells from PBMCs. These receptors originate from a man between 18 and 29 years old in good health. Some clones in this sample may be carry-over from other donors' samples. Both conserved end residues are part of each CDR3. The D gene is left open where the match is weak. The listing skips clone size in some rows; elsewhere it reads once, few, many or a size class.

TRBV5-8	NA	TRBJ2-7	TRBD1	CASSGQGYEQYF	TGTGCCAGCAGCGGACAGGGATACGAGCAGTACTTC
TRBV6-6	NA	TRBJ2-3	NA	CASSYSTGSTDTQYF	TGTGCCAGCAGTTACTCGACCGGGTCCACAGATACGCAGTATTTT
TRBV19	NA	TRBJ2-2	TRBD1	CASSVRQGEDTGELFF	TGTGCCAGTAGTGTCCGACAGGGTGAGGACACCGGGGAGCTGTTTTTT
TRBV5-1	NA	TRBJ2-7	NA	CASSWTGGSYEQYF	TGCGCCAGCAGCTGGACTGGGGGCAGCTACGAGCAGTACTTC
TRBV27	NA	TRBJ2-7	NA	CASSLGAGYEQYF	TGTGCCAGCAGTTTAGGGGCAGGGTACGAGCAGTACTTC
TRBV27	NA	TRBJ2-1	NA	CASSPDPTMKQFF	TGTGCCAGCAGTCCGGACCCCACAATGAAGCAGTTCTTC
TRBV29-1	once	TRBJ2-7	TRBD1	CSAHVTGGKEQYF	TGCAGCGCCCATGTGACAGGGGGGAAGGAGCAGTACTTC
TRBV19	NA	TRBJ1-2	NA	CASSSRQTANYGYTF	TGTGCCAGTAGTAGTAGACAGACCGCTAACTATGGCTACACCTTC
TRBV7-8	NA	TRBJ2-7	NA	CASSLGAYEQYF	TGTGCCAGCAGCTTAGGAGCGTACGAGCAGTACTTC
TRBV10-3	NA	TRBJ1-1	NA	CAISGKGGPDTEAFF	TGTGCCATCAGTGGTAAAGGTGGACCAGACACTGAAGCTTTCTTT
TRBV7-6	NA	TRBJ2-2	NA	CASSPRDLYTGELFF	TGTGCCAGCAGCCCACGGGACTTGTACACCGGGGAGCTGTTTTTT
TRBV11-1	NA	TRBJ2-5	NA	CASRRGSQETQYF	TGTGCCAGCAGGAGGGGGTCCCAAGAGACCCAGTACTTC
TRBV5-5	NA	TRBJ1-5	NA	CASTEVPREGQPQHF	TGTGCCAGCACCGAGGTCCCACGGGAGGGTCAGCCCCAGCATTTT
TRBV7-9	NA	TRBJ2-3	NA	CASGGGDTQYF	TGTGCCAGCGGAGGGGGGGATACGCAGTATTTT
TRBV19	NA	TRBJ1-2	NA	CASSVQGYYGYTF	TGTGCCAGTAGTGTACAGGGCTACTATGGCTACACCTTC
TRBV30	few	TRBJ1-1	NA	CAWSVLSSYTEAFF	TGTGCCTGGAGTGTACTAAGCAGTTACACTGAAGCTTTCTTT
TRBV27	NA	TRBJ2-1	NA	CASKRGYNEQFF	TGTGCCAGCAAAAGGGGATACAATGAGCAGTTCTTC
TRBV11-2	NA	TRBJ2-7	NA	CASSLEGRHPYEQYF	TGTGCCAGCAGCTTAGAAGGGAGACATCCCTACGAGCAGTACTTC
TRBV28	NA	TRBJ2-7	NA	CASGWMTTTYEQYF	TGTGCCAGCGGATGGATGACTACTACCTACGAGCAGTACTTC
TRBV11-3	NA	TRBJ2-7	TRBD1	CASSARDRGYEQYF	TGTGCCAGCAGCGCCCGGGACAGGGGTTACGAGCAGTACTTC
TRBV30	NA	TRBJ1-1	NA	CAWALGPGAFF	TGTGCCTGGGCCCTCGGGCCCGGCGCTTTCTTT
TRBV5-5	many	TRBJ1-5	TRBD1	CASSVQGLSNQPQHF	TGTGCCAGCAGTGTACAGGGGTTGAGCAATCAGCCCCAGCATTTT
TRBV9	once	TRBJ1-2	NA	CASSQGDSNYGYTF	TGTGCCAGTAGCCAAGGGGATTCTAACTATGGCTACACCTTC
TRBV5-4	NA	TRBJ1-2	TRBD1	CASSFKGGAGGYTF	TGTGCCAGCAGCTTCAAAGGGGGCGCGGGTGGCTACACCTTC
TRBV6-5	NA	TRBJ2-7	TRBD1	CASSLGGINSYEQYF	TGTGCCAGCAGTTTAGGGGGCATTAATTCCTACGAGCAGTACTTC
TRBV11-2	NA	TRBJ2-5	TRBD2	CASSLGPWAGGETQYF	TGTGCCAGCAGCTTAGGACCATGGGCGGGAGGAGAGACCCAGTACTTC
TRBV15	NA	TRBJ2-3	TRBD2	CATSVGTSGTDTQYF	TGTGCCACCAGCGTCGGGACTAGCGGCACAGATACGCAGTATTTT
TRBV4-3	NA	TRBJ2-1	NA	CASSQDKSGGNRNEQFF	TGCGCCAGCAGCCAAGATAAGTCGGGCGGGAATAGGAATGAGCAGTTCTTC
TRBV25-1	NA	TRBJ2-7	TRBD1	CASSGRDSDPEQYF	TGTGCCAGCAGTGGCCGGGACAGCGACCCGGAGCAGTACTTC
TRBV9	once	TRBJ2-1	NA	CASSPPSYNEQFF	TGTGCCAGCAGCCCCCCCAGTTACAATGAGCAGTTCTTC
TRBV6-4	NA	TRBJ2-1	NA	CASSPEDINNEQFF	TGTGCCAGCAGCCCAGAAGATATAAACAATGAGCAGTTCTTC